This T cell receptor (beta chain) comes out of a study of T cell repertoires in cytomegalovirus infection. Study-wide background: CMV epitopes used comprised recently identified HLA-C-restricted ones and well-studied HLA-B-restricted ones. CMV infection together with matching HLA type was indicated by public TCR beta signatures.

TCRdb re-analysed the reads in MiXCR, keeping a single row per CDR3 protein. In the table there are around 34,000 distinct CDR3 sequences, around half of which are singletons. Regarding this clonotype: Its antigen remains unknown.

The CDR3 is made up of 15 amino acids. V lost 0 bases, J lost 8 bases, and 13 bases lay in between. CDR1 is SGHTA, CDR2 FQGTGA, per germline. This TCR came from a human donor in good health (CMV status not recorded). Some clones in this sample may be carry-over from other donors' samples. The sample in question was CD8+ T cells from cultured PBMCs, obtained from culture after CMV antigen stimulation. V and J are TRBV7-3 and TRBJ2-2; D tentatively fits TRBD1 or TRBD2 (6 bases each). The CDR3 DNA sequence: TGTGCCAGCAGCTTAACGGGGGGCTCCGTAGGGGAGCTGTTTTTT. Protein sequence: CASSLTGGSVGELFF.